One and the same sample provided the 29 T cell receptor beta chains below, sequenced in a study of T cell clonality in common variable immunodeficiency (dated by TCRdb to the mid-2010s). Receptors were amplified or captured by the immunoSEQ multiplex PCR assay. What TCRdb holds here is the immuneACCESS table cut down to in-frame rearrangements. Part of the clones is not present; checked against another copy, under half of the missing clones reflect an unresolved V gene, and the others are unexplained. The sample records tens of thousands of clones, none occurring a single time. The top ten hold about 0.8% of the sample. Sequences were obtained from peripheral blood mononuclear cells. The source of these receptors is a person aged 18 to 70 in good health.

This clone has at least ten counts. The read is 3 residues too short to cover the CDR3 end, so that end is filled in from the germline J gene. The chain has TRBV19 and TRBJ1-5; TRBD1 matches at 9 bases. Germline lookup yields CDR1 LNHDA and CDR2 SQIVND (reference sequence). The V gene end was trimmed by 0 bases and the J gene end by 9 bases; junction bases not matched to a gene: 15. The CDR3 loop spans 18 amino acids. The CDR3 loop reads CASSIEGQGRTVSRPQHF. The covered CDR3 bases are TGTGCCAGTAGTATAGAGGGACAGGGTAGAACAGTGAGTCGGCCC.

This clone was picked up many times. The CDR3 here is CATSSSLETGELFF. The DNA read from the CDR3 is TGTGCCACCAGTTCGAGCCTAGAGACCGGGGAG. This chain joins TRBV24-1 and TRBJ2-2; D remains unclear. The read falls 3 residues short of the CDR3 end, and the missing part is taken from the germline J gene. V gave up 6 bases and J gave up 5 bases, with 12 bases separating them. The CDR3 spans 14 residues. Germline V lookup: CDR1 KGHDR, CDR2 SFDVKD.

This clone was counted ten times or more. The DNA ends 3 residues before the CDR3 does, and the rest of the CDR3 is filled in from the germline J gene. The V call is TRBV7-2, the J call TRBJ1-2, with 7 positions matching TRBD1. J was trimmed by 6 bases and V by 5 bases; bases with no gene match: 12. CDR3 length: 15 amino acids. Germline values: CDR1 SGHTA, CDR2 FQGNSA. The CDR3 protein is CASSAETGAWDGYTF. Incomplete CDR3 DNA: TGTGCCAGCAGCGCCGAAACAGGGGCCTGGGATGGC.

This clone was detected many times. The read comes to an end 3 residues before the CDR3 does, leaving the germline J gene to fill in the end. The J gene is TRBJ1-5, the V gene TRBV20-1; TRBD1 is a possible D gene (6 bases). The CDR3 consists of 13 residues. Germline CDR1 and CDR2: DFQATT and SNEGSKA (reference sequence). The sequenced CDR3 bases are TGCAGCGTACAGGGAAATAGCAATCAGCCC. Its protein is CSVQGNSNQP. From start to end, the CDR3 is CSVQGNSNQPQHF.

At least ten counts were recorded for this clone. The sequenced fragment ends 3 residues before the CDR3 boundary, so the rest is inferred from the germline J gene. The rearrangement joins TRBV19 to TRBJ1-6; TRBD1 might be the D (6 bases). The CDR3 spans 13 residues. From germline, CDR1 is LNHDA and CDR2 SQIVND (reference sequence). V gave up 7 bases and J gave up 8 bases, with 12 bases separating them. CDR3 residues: CASTSGVHSPLHF. The covered CDR3 bases are TGTGCCAGTACCTCAGGGGTTCATTCACCC.

This clone was seen repeatedly, ten times or more. The missing CDR3 end, 3 residues past where the read stops, is filled in from the germline J gene. The chain couples TRBV7-8 to TRBJ2-5; TRBD2 agrees at 8 bases. Germline CDR1 and CDR2: SGHVS and FQNEAQ. V lost 4 bases and J lost 2; bases outside the gene matches: 15. This CDR3 is 18 amino acids long. The sequenced CDR3 bases are TGTGCCAGCAGCTCCGGCTCGAGAGCGGGAGTAGAACAAGAGACC. It is translated as CASSSGSRAGVEQET. From start to end, the CDR3 is CASSSGSRAGVEQETQYF.

This clone has at least ten counts. Read coverage stops 3 residues before the CDR3 terminus; the germline J gene supplies the remainder. The rearrangement links TRBV7-9 to TRBJ2-5, with 8 bases that match TRBD1. The germline V gene encodes CDR1 SEHNR and CDR2 FQNEAQ (reference sequence). The CDR3 extends over 15 amino acids. The trim removed 1 base at V and 5 bases at J, leaving 6 bases unmatched. This chain's CDR3 is CASSLGQGARETQYF. The covered CDR3 bases are TGTGCCAGCAGCTTAGGGCAGGGGGCCAGGGAGACC.

This clone was seen repeatedly, ten times or more. CDR3 residues: CASSSNTDTQYF. The sequenced part of the CDR3 DNA is TGTGCCAGCAGCTCAAACACAGATACG. The chain combines TRBV7-8 with TRBJ2-3, with D uncertain. The read halts 3 residues ahead of the CDR3 end, with the missing end drawn from the germline J gene. Germline-derived CDR1 and CDR2 are SGHVS and FQNEAQ. The CDR3 is 12 amino acids. Trimming shortened V by 4 bases and J by 2 bases, and 4 bases separated the two germline ends.

This clone occurred many times. CDR3 DNA (partial): TGCGCCAGCAGCGCGGGACTCTTGAACACTGAA. It encodes CASSAGLLNTE. In full, the CDR3 is CASSAGLLNTEAFF. The rearrangement links TRBV5-1 to TRBJ1-1; possible D gene TRBD1, 5 bases. The CDR3 end is not reached by the read, which stops 3 residues before it; the germline J gene fills it in. CDR1 and CDR2 from the germline V gene are SGHRS and YFSETQ. V was cut by 4 bases and J by 0 bases, with 10 bases left in between. The CDR3 is 14 residues long.

The sample holds many counts of this clone. From the germline J gene comes the end of the CDR3, since the read stops 3 residues before it. The J gene is TRBJ2-1, the V gene TRBV5-1, with a possible D match to TRBD1 (5 bases). V lost 0 bases to trimming and J lost 5 bases, with 15 bases between them. Germline V gene sequence: CDR1 SGHRS, CDR2 YFSETQ. The CDR3 is 16 amino acids. CDR3 bases read: TGCGCCAGCAGCTTGGGCAGGGCCCCCCTTAACAATGAG. Its translation: CASSLGRAPLNNE. The full CDR3 reads CASSLGRAPLNNEQFF.

This clone was seen ten or more times. The sequence runs out 3 residues before the end of the CDR3; the remainder is reconstructed from the germline J gene. V is TRBV4-1 and J is TRBJ1-6, with 8 bases aligning to TRBD1. V trimming: 2 bases; J trimming: 7 bases; junction bases outside the gene matches: 10. This CDR3 comprises 17 residues. Germline CDR1 MGHRA, CDR2 YSYEKL. Incomplete CDR3 DNA: TGCGCCAGCAGCCAATCTCCGCCGGGACAGGCCAATTCACCC. It codes for CASSQSPPGQANSP. The whole CDR3 reads CASSQSPPGQANSPLHF.

This clone occurred many times. The CDR3 extends 3 residues past the end of the read, so its final part is completed from the germline J gene. The V gene is TRBV18, the J gene TRBJ1-1; 9 bases are a match to TRBD1. The trim removed 4 bases at V and 1 base at J, leaving 7 bases unmatched. Per germline, CDR1 KGHSH and CDR2 LQKENI. The CDR3 is 16 amino acids. CDR3 bases read: TGTGCCAGCTCACTTGGGACAGGGAAGTCGAACACTGAA. This codes for CASSLGTGKSNTE. The full CDR3 protein is CASSLGTGKSNTEAFF.

At least ten counts were recorded for this clone. From the germline J gene comes the end of the CDR3, since the read stops 3 residues before it. The chain carries TRBV5-4 and TRBJ2-1, with TRBD1 as a possible D gene (6 bases). V was trimmed by 4 bases and J by 3 bases, leaving 17 bases between them. The CDR3 contains 16 residues. Per the germline V gene, CDR1 is SGHNT and CDR2 is YYREEE (reference sequence). The DNA read from the CDR3 is TGTGCCAGCAGCACAATCGGGACAATATTCTACAATGAG. The encoded protein is CASSTIGTIFYNE. The whole CDR3 reads CASSTIGTIFYNEQFF.

This clone occurred a few times. The sequenced fragment ends 3 residues before the CDR3 boundary, so the rest is inferred from the germline J gene. The chain joins TRBV11-2 to TRBJ2-3; TRBD1 might be the D (5 bases). V was trimmed by 7 bases and J by 1 base, leaving 12 bases between them. Germline CDR1 SGHAT, CDR2 FQNNGV. The CDR3 is made up of 14 amino acids. CDR3 protein: CASTDRAGTDTQYF. Incomplete CDR3 DNA: TGTGCCAGCACCGACAGAGCCGGCACAGATACG. The full variable domain, in which reference TRBV11-2 and TRBJ2-3 provide the parts outside the CDR3, is EAGVAQSPRYKIIEKRQSVAFWCNPISGHATLYWYQQILGQGPKLLIQFQNNGVVDDSQLPKDRFSAERLKGVDSTLKIQPAKLEDSAVYLCASTDRAGTDTQYFGPGTRLTVL.

This clone was found many times. The CDR3 end lies 3 residues beyond the end of the read and is filled in from the germline J gene. This chain connects TRBV5-1 to TRBJ1-4; 8 bases are a match to TRBD1. Germline V gene sequence: CDR1 SGHRS, CDR2 YFSETQ. CDR3 length: 14 amino acids. With V trimmed by 6 bases and J by 6 bases, 7 bases remained unmatched. The CDR3 DNA, read in part, is TGCGCCAGCACCATAGCAGGGGGCGATGAAAAA. Its translation is CASTIAGGDEK. The CDR3 in full is CASTIAGGDEKLFF.

This clone was counted a few times. Coverage ceases 3 residues before the CDR3 finishes, and the germline J gene fills in the end. V is TRBV11-1 and J is TRBJ1-2; 8 bases agree with TRBD1. The CDR3 runs to 14 residues. CDR1 is SGHAT and CDR2 is FQDESV in the germline V gene (reference sequence). V shed 3 bases and J 2 bases; nucleotides not matched to a gene: 2. The covered CDR3 bases are TGTGCCAGCAGCTTGCGGACAGGGAACTATGGC. This translates into CASSLRTGNYG. Given in full, the CDR3 is CASSLRTGNYGYTF.

At least ten counts were recorded for this clone. The read ends 3 residues before the CDR3 terminus; that terminus is restored from the germline J gene. The rearrangement links TRBV13 to TRBJ2-3; D may be TRBD1 (5 bases). Germline values: CDR1 PRHDT, CDR2 FYEKMQ (reference sequence). V was clipped by 1 base and J by 0 bases, with 5 bases between them. The CDR3 is 14 residues long. CDR3: CASSLAGSTDTQYF. CDR3 DNA, as far as it was read: TGTGCCAGCAGCTTAGCAGGGAGCACAGATACG.

This clone was detected ten times or more. The read terminates 3 residues before the CDR3 end, so the remaining end is supplied by the germline J gene. The J gene is TRBJ2-3, the V gene TRBV6-2 or TRBV6-3; no clear D. Trimming removed 5 bases from V and 4 bases from J, with 7 bases in between. The CDR3 has 12 amino acids. Germline CDR1 reads MNHEY; CDR2 reads SVGEGT. Partial CDR3 DNA: TGTGCCAGCAGTAGACTCCCAGATACG. Residues: CASSRLPDT. The full CDR3 sequence reads CASSRLPDTQYF.

Remarks on this clone: Coverage ceases 3 residues before the CDR3 finishes, and the germline J gene fills in the end. The V and J genes are TRBV19 and TRBJ2-1, with D possibly being TRBD2 (6 bases). The CDR3 contains 14 residues. The germline V gene encodes CDR1 LNHDA and CDR2 SQIVND (reference sequence). V dropped 5 bases and J dropped 5 bases, with 13 bases sitting between them. This CDR3 is CASSRAGTNNEQFF. The CDR3 DNA, read in part, is TGTGCCAGTAGTCGGGCGGGAACCAACAATGAG.

Only a few counts were recorded for this clone. The read comes to an end 3 residues before the CDR3 does, leaving the germline J gene to fill in the end. The J gene is TRBJ2-7, the V gene TRBV20-1; TRBD2 aligns across 9 bases. The CDR3 is 14 amino acids. V trimming: 3 bases; J trimming: 2 bases; junction bases outside the gene matches: 5. Germline V gives CDR1 DFQATT, CDR2 SNEGSKA (reference sequence). CDR3 bases read: TGCAGTGCTAGCGGGTCTAGCGGGGCCTACGAG. As protein: CSASGSSGAYE. The entire CDR3 sequence reads CSASGSSGAYEQYF.

This clone was seen many times. Sequencing ends 3 residues short of the CDR3 end; the germline J gene provides the rest. This chain links TRBV6-2 or TRBV6-3 with TRBJ2-4; 14 bases map to TRBD2. Germline V gene data show CDR1 as MNHEY and CDR2 as SVGEGT. This CDR3 contains 16 residues. V gave up 2 bases and J gave up 9 bases; unmatched junction bases: 6. The part of the CDR3 DNA that was read is TGTGCCAGCAGTTACCTCAGACTAGCGGGAGGGTTCATT. Translated: CASSYLRLAGGFI. The CDR3 in its entirety is CASSYLRLAGGFIQYF.

This clone was recorded many times. The observed sequence ends 3 residues before the CDR3 terminus, with the missing tail filled in from the germline J gene. The chain joins TRBV7-2 to TRBJ2-1; D remains unclear. CDR3 size: 12 residues. The germline CDR1 and CDR2 sequences are SGHTA and FQGNSA. Trimming removed 8 bases from V and 7 bases from J, with 12 bases in between. Partial CDR3 DNA: TGTGCCAGCGCGATCTCCGGTAATGAG. It encodes CASAISGNE. The full CDR3 protein reads CASAISGNEQFF.

This clone was observed many times. The read terminates 3 residues before the CDR3 end, so the remaining end is supplied by the germline J gene. The chain recombines TRBV4-2 with TRBJ1-2, with D perhaps matching TRBD1 (6 bases). Per germline, CDR1 LGHNA and CDR2 YNFKEQ. CDR3 length: 17 amino acids. Incomplete CDR3 DNA: TGTGCCAGCAGCCAAATCGGGGACACCCACCCTTTCAGCGGC. This gives the protein CASSQIGDTHPFSG. The CDR3 in full is CASSQIGDTHPFSGYTF.

At least ten counts were recorded for this clone. The CDR3 end falls 3 residues outside the read, so it is completed with the germline J gene. This rearrangement joins TRBV7-2 to TRBJ2-7; no reliable D call. Trimming pared 5 bases from V and 2 bases from J, leaving 13 bases between. Germline assignment: CDR1 SGHTA and CDR2 FQGNSA. The CDR3 spans 14 residues. The chain's CDR3 is CASSVHTLPYEQYF. The CDR3 DNA, read in part, is TGTGCCAGCAGCGTACACACCTTACCCTACGAG.

In its sample, this clone was seen many times. Read coverage stops 3 residues before the CDR3 terminus; the germline J gene supplies the remainder. The chain joins TRBV9 to TRBJ1-2; the match to TRBD1 covers 9 bases. CDR3 length equals 15 residues. From germline, CDR1 is SGDLS and CDR2 YYNGEE. J gave up 4 bases and V 2 bases, and 6 bases lay outside the gene matches. The covered CDR3 bases are TGTGCCAGCAGCGTGTGGGGACAGGGCCCCTATGGC. Translating gives CASSVWGQGPYG. The full CDR3 protein is CASSVWGQGPYGYTF.

This clone has only a few counts. The read ends 3 residues early relative to the CDR3; the germline J gene fills the gap. This sequence joins TRBV30 and TRBJ1-3, with D possibly matching TRBD1 (6 bases). The CDR3 covers 14 residues. Deletions cut 0 bases from V and 1 base from J, with 7 bases between. Germline-derived CDR1 and CDR2 are GTSNPN and SVGIG (reference sequence). The chain's CDR3 is CAWSVQGSGNTIYF. CDR3 DNA, as far as it was read: TGTGCCTGGAGTGTACAGGGTTCTGGAAACACC.

The table lists this clone with many counts. The read comes to an end 3 residues before the CDR3 does, leaving the germline J gene to fill in the end. The J gene is TRBJ1-6, the V gene TRBV7-2; TRBD1 might be the D (5 bases). Trimming removed 7 bases from V and 7 bases from J, with 17 bases in between. CDR3 length: 15 amino acids. CDR1 is SGHTA, CDR2 FQGNSA, per germline. The chain's CDR3 is CASTDPGVRNSPLHF. The DNA read from the CDR3 is TGTGCCAGCACGGACCCGGGGGTTAGGAATTCACCC.

Comments on this clone: The DNA ends 3 residues before the CDR3 does, and the rest of the CDR3 is filled in from the germline J gene. J is TRBJ2-7 and V is TRBV27; TRBD1 matches at 7 bases. From germline, CDR1 is MNHEY and CDR2 SMNVEV (reference sequence). The CDR3 extends over 14 amino acids. The V gene end was trimmed by 6 bases and the J gene end by 1 base; junction bases not matched to a gene: 6. CDR3: CASSDRDSSYEQYF. The sequenced CDR3 bases are TGTGCCAGCAGCGACCGGGACAGTTCCTACGAG.

The sample holds many counts of this clone. The read ends 3 residues before the CDR3 terminus; that terminus is restored from the germline J gene. The chain joins TRBV7-2 to TRBJ2-3; the D gene is possibly TRBD1 (6 bases). V lost 3 bases, J lost 4 bases, and 14 bases lay in between. In germline, CDR1 is SGHTA, CDR2 FQGNSA. This CDR3 comprises 15 residues. CDR3 bases read: TGTGCCAGCAGCTTCCTAAGGGGGAATTCAGATACG. Its translation is CASSFLRGNSDT. The whole CDR3 reads CASSFLRGNSDTQYF. The full variable domain, completed using reference TRBV7-2 and TRBJ2-3, is GAGVSQSPSNKVTEKGKDVELRCDPISGHTALYWYRQSLGQGLEFLIYFQGNSAPDKSGLPSDRFSAERTGGSVSTLTIQRTQQEDSAVYLCASSFLRGNSDTQYFGPGTRLTVL.